A single sample gave rise to the 18 T cell receptor beta chains below, sequenced in a study of blood T cell repertoires in COVID-19. Sequencing used immunoSEQ multiplex PCR; TCRdb keeps in-frame clones, though not all of them. The sample consists of about 42,000 clones, roughly 88% of them appearing once. The sequenced sample was peripheral blood. All receptors come from a human donor in a cohort sampled during active COVID-19.

This clone turned up a few times. V usage is TRBV2 and J usage is TRBJ1-2, with D possibly being TRBD1 (5 bases). V was pared by 5 bases and J by 4 bases, with 17 bases between. The CDR3 length is 15 residues. Per the germline V gene, CDR1 is SNHLY and CDR2 is FYNNEI. The CDR3 DNA reads as TGTGCCAGCAGTTTCGACAGAGCCTCCCCCTATGGCTACACCTTC. This translates into CASSFDRASPYGYTF.

This rearrangement joins TRBV5-4 to TRBJ1-2, with D possibly TRBD1 on 6 matching bases. The germline CDR1 and CDR2 sequences are SGHNT and YYREEE (reference sequence). Trimming removed 3 bases from V and 2 bases from J, with 8 bases in between. This CDR3 is 13 amino acids long. CDR3 coding DNA: TGTGCCAGCAGCTCGGGACACAACTATGGCTACACCTTC. Translating it yields CASSSGHNYGYTF.

The chain couples TRBV7-2 to TRBJ2-7, with 14 nucleotides matching TRBD2. The CDR3 is 17 amino acids. The V gene's germline CDR1 is SGHTA and CDR2 FQGNSA. V shed 4 bases and J 7 bases; nucleotides not matched to a gene: 12. The CDR3, as DNA: TGTGCCAGCAGCTCGCTCACCGGACTAGCGGGGGGTCGGGAGCAGTACTTC. It yields the protein CASSSLTGLAGGREQYF.

The gene calls are TRBV6-1 and TRBJ1-5; D perhaps matches TRBD1 (5 bases). Per the germline V gene, CDR1 is MNHNS and CDR2 is SASEGT. Trimming pared 2 bases from V and 2 bases from J, leaving 10 bases between. The CDR3 is made up of 15 amino acids. This CDR3 reads CASSETGGGNQPQHF. The CDR3, as DNA: TGTGCCAGCAGTGAAACGGGGGGGGGCAATCAGCCCCAGCATTTT.

The rearrangement links TRBV5-1 to TRBJ2-2; 7 positions agree with TRBD1. V lost 4 bases to trimming and J lost 2 bases; unmatched junction nucleotides: 5. This CDR3 spans 15 amino acids. Per the germline V gene, CDR1 is SGHRS and CDR2 is YFSETQ. For the CDR3, the DNA is TGCGCCAGCAGCGCCGGGACAGTAAACACCGGGGAGCTGTTTTTT. It yields the protein CASSAGTVNTGELFF.

V is TRBV2 and J is TRBJ2-7; D may be TRBD1 (6 bases). The CDR3 spans 14 residues. In germline, CDR1 is SNHLY, CDR2 FYNNEI. V lost 7 bases to trimming and J lost 3 bases, with 16 bases between them. This chain's CDR3 is CASTLRPGHYEQYF. DNA of the CDR3: TGTGCCAGCACCCTTCGACCGGGACACTACGAGCAGTACTTC.

The V and J genes are TRBV7-2 and TRBJ1-3; D unclear. CDR1 SGHTA and CDR2 FQGNSA come from the germline V gene. Trimming stripped 1 base from V and 4 bases from J, with 14 bases between. CDR3 length equals 16 residues. The CDR3 loop reads CASSLDYLPGGNTIYF. The CDR3 DNA follows: TGTGCCAGCAGCTTAGATTACCTCCCGGGAGGAAACACCATATATTTT.

V is TRBV2 and J is TRBJ1-2; D unclear. With 6 bases removed from V and 3 bases from J, the gap between germline ends came to 14 bases. From germline, CDR1 is SNHLY and CDR2 FYNNEI. This CDR3 has 14 amino acids. CDR3 sequence reads: CASRKESFDYGYTF. The CDR3 DNA reads as TGTGCCAGCAGGAAAGAGAGCTTTGACTATGGCTACACCTTC.

The chain combines TRBV27 with TRBJ2-7; D is perhaps TRBD2 (6 bases). Germline V lookup: CDR1 MNHEY, CDR2 SMNVEV (reference sequence). CDR3 length: 15 amino acids. V lost 10 bases to trimming and J lost 2 bases, with 21 bases between them. In DNA form, the CDR3 reads TGTGCCAAGTCCCCTGCGGGAAAGGAGCCCTACGAGCAGTACTTC. Translation: CAKSPAGKEPYEQYF.

This sequence joins TRBV2 and TRBJ1-2, with a possible D match to TRBD1 (5 bases). V gave up 10 bases and J gave up 4 bases, with 16 bases separating them. Looked up from germline, CDR1 is SNHLY and CDR2 is FYNNEI. The CDR3 covers 13 residues. CDR3 residues: CATKPDRIYGYTF. The CDR3 coding sequence is TGTGCCACAAAACCCGACAGAATCTATGGCTACACCTTC.

The J gene is TRBJ2-1, the V gene TRBV12-3 or TRBV12-4, with 7 bases identical to TRBD1. V shed 5 bases, J shed 13 bases, and the junction held 8 bases outside the gene matches. CDR3 length: 12 amino acids. CDR3 DNA: TGTGCCAGCAGTAACCAGGGGGTAGGCCAGTTCTTC. Its translation is CASSNQGVGQFF.

This chain links TRBV4-1 with TRBJ2-1; 8 nucleotides align to TRBD2. The CDR3 has 14 amino acids. With V trimmed by 1 base and J by 15 bases, 11 bases remained unmatched. The germline CDR1 and CDR2 sequences are MGHRA and YSYEKL. CDR3 protein: CASSQVAERERGFF. DNA for the CDR3: TGCGCCAGCAGCCAAGTGGCCGAGCGGGAGCGCGGGTTCTTC.

The chain joins TRBV24-1 to TRBJ2-3; a weak D match, TRBD2 (6 bases). Germline CDR1 KGHDR, CDR2 SFDVKD. V was shortened by 3 bases and J by 5 bases, with 17 bases between the two germline ends. There are 16 residues in the CDR3. The CDR3 is CATSDLAFKDGDTQYF. Here the CDR3 DNA reads TGTGCCACCAGTGATCTAGCGTTCAAGGACGGAGATACGCAGTATTTT.

The CDR3 bases are TGTGCCAGCAGCTTAGCCTTCGGCAATGAGCAGTTCTTC. It specifies CASSLAFGNEQFF. This sequence joins TRBV7-9 and TRBJ2-1; no reliable D call. The CDR3 is 13 residues long. V shed 0 bases and J shed 6 bases, with 6 bases lying between them. CDR1 and CDR2 from the germline V gene are SEHNR and FQNEAQ (reference sequence).

The chain has TRBV29-1 and TRBJ1-2; weak D call: TRBD1 (5 bases). Germline CDR1 SQVTM, CDR2 ANQGSEA. The CDR3 spans 12 residues. The V gene lost 3 bases and the J gene lost 5 bases, with 10 bases spanning the gap. The CDR3 protein is CSVEVGTYGYTF. CDR3 in DNA: TGCAGCGTTGAGGTTGGGACTTATGGCTACACCTTC.

This clone was detected once. The V call is TRBV5-5, the J call TRBJ1-6, with no clear D. The V end lost 4 bases, the J end lost 7 bases, and 9 bases lay between the germline ends. This CDR3 spans 13 amino acids. CDR1 is SGHKS and CDR2 is YYEKEE in the germline V gene (reference sequence). CDR3: CASSLTLNSPLHF. Here the CDR3 DNA reads TGTGCCAGCAGCCTAACGCTGAATTCACCCCTCCACTTT.

The rearrangement joins TRBV24-1 to TRBJ2-7, with D maybe TRBD2 (6 bases). Germline values: CDR1 KGHDR, CDR2 SFDVKD. Trimming removed 9 bases at V and 1 base at J, with 24 bases between. The CDR3 totals 17 residues. CDR3 sequence reads: CATPGDSNPNRSYEQYF. The CDR3 DNA is TGTGCCACCCCGGGGGATTCCAACCCTAACAGATCCTACGAGCAGTACTTC.

This clone appeared a single time. This chain connects TRBV9 to TRBJ1-1; unclear D gene. With 0 bases removed from V and 0 bases from J, the gap between germline ends came to 6 bases. The CDR3 sequence is 14 residues long. The germline V gene encodes CDR1 SGDLS and CDR2 YYNGEE. The CDR3 sequence is CASSVGEVNTEAFF. CDR3 coding DNA: TGTGCCAGCAGCGTAGGTGAGGTGAACACTGAAGCTTTCTTT.